The clone carrying this T cell receptor (beta chain) was seen ten or more times. Its specificity is not known. The source of the sample is a study of T-cell memory formation after mild COVID-19. Whole-study results and caveats: Clones that got smaller from day 15 to 85 had even CD4/CD8, while clones growing later tipped toward CD4+. Memory cells collected pre-infection included some clones that later responded, suggesting cross-reactive memory joined.

MiXCR, run by TCRdb on the 5' RACE reads, gives a single entry per CDR3 protein. Here the sample spans some 450,000 distinct CDR3 sequences, around 19% being singletons. The sequence came from an adult woman who had mild COVID-19 (a few samples of this study predate the infection). Cell type and time point are not known. Sequenced sample: PBMCs or a T cell subset sorted from them (not recorded which).

The CDR3 sequence: CASSPRVAAGELFF. The CDR3 bases are TGTGCCAGCAGCCCCAGAGTAGCCGCCGGGGAGCTGTTTTTT. J is TRBJ2-2 and V is TRBV7-2; D call uncertain. CDR1 is SGHTA and CDR2 is FQGNSA in the germline V gene. The CDR3 covers 14 residues. Trimming shortened V by 5 bases and J by 6 bases, and 13 bases separated the two germline ends.